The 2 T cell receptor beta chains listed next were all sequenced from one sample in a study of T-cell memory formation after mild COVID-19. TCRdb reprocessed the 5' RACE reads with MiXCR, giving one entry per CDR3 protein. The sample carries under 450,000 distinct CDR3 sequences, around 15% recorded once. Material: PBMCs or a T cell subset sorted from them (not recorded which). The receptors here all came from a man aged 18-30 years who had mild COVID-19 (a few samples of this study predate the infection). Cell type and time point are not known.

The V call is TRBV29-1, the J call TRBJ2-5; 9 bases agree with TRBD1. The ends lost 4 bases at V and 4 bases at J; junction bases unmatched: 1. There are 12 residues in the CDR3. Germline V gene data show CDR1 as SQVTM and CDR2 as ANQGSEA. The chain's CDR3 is CSVGTGVETQYF. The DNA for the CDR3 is TGCAGCGTTGGGACAGGGGTAGAGACCCAGTACTTC.

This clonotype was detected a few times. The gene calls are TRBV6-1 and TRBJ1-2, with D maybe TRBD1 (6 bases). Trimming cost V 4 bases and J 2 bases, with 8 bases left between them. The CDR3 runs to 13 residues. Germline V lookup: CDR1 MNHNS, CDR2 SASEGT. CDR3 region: CASSAQGNYGYTF. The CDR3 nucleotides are TGTGCCAGCAGTGCACAGGGAAACTATGGCTACACCTTC.